This T cell receptor (beta chain) was captured in a study of shared clonotypes between healthy human individuals. Libraries were prepared by immunoSEQ multiplex PCR; TCRdb keeps only in-frame clonotypes and omits some of them. The sample holds about 2.4 million clones, under 95% seen once. V trimming: 4 bases; J trimming: 8 bases; junction bases outside the gene matches: 5. This CDR3 contains 12 residues. Looked up from germline, CDR1 is SGHRS and CDR2 is YFSETQ. The rearrangement joins TRBV5-1 to TRBJ2-7; 8 nucleotides line up with TRBD1. The sequence was collected from a man between 18 and 29 years old in good health. Some clones in this sample may be carry-over from other donors' samples. The sequenced material came from naive CD4+ T cells from PBMCs. Subset noted: CD45RA+ positively selected. DNA of the CDR3: TGCGCCAGCAGCCCGGACAGGGATCAGCAGTACTTC. It encodes CASSPDRDQQYF.